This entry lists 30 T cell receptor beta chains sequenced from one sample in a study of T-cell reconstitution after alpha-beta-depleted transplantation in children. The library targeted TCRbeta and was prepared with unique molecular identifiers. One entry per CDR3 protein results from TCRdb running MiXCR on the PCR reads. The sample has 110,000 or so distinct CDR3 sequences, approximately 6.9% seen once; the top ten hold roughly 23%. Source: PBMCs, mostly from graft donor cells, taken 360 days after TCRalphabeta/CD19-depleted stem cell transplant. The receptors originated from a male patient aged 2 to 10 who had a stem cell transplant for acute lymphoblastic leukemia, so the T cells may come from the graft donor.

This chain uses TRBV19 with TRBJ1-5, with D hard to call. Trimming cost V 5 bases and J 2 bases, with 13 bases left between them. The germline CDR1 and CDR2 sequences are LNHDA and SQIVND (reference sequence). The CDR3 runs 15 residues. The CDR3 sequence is CASSPPGPGNQPQHF. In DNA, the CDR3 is TGTGCCAGTAGTCCCCCCGGGCCAGGCAATCAGCCCCAGCATTTT.

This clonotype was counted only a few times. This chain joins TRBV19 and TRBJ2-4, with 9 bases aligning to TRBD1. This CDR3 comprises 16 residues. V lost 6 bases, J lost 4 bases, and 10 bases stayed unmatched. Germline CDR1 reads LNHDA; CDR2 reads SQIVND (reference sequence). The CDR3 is CASRLTGQGRKNIQYF. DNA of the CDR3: TGTGCCAGTAGGCTTACGGGACAGGGAAGGAAAAACATTCAGTACTTC. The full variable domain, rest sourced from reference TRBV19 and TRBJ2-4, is DGGITQSPKYLFRKEGQNVTLSCEQNLNHDAMYWYRQDPGQGLRLIYYSQIVNDFQKGDIAEGYSVSREKKESFPLTVTSAQKNPTAFYLCASRLTGQGRKNIQYFGAGTRLSVL.

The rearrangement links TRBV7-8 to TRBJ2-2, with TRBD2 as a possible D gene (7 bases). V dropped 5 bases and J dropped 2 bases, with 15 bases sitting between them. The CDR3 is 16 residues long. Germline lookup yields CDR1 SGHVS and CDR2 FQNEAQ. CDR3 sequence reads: CASSLPSGTNTGELFF. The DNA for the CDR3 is TGTGCCAGCAGCCTACCCAGCGGGACAAACACCGGGGAGCTGTTTTTT.

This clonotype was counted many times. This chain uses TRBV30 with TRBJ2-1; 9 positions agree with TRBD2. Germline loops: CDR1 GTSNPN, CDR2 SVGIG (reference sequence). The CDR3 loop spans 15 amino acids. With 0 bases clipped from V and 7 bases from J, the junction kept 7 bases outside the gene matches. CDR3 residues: CAWSVVSGRGNEQFF. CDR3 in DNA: TGTGCCTGGAGTGTAGTTAGCGGGAGAGGGAATGAGCAGTTCTTC.

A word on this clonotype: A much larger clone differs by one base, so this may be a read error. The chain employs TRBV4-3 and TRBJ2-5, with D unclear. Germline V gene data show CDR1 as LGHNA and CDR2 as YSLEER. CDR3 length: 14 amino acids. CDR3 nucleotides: TGCGCCAGCAGCCAAGATCCCATGCAAGAGATCCAGTACTTC. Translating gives CASSQDPMQEIQYF.

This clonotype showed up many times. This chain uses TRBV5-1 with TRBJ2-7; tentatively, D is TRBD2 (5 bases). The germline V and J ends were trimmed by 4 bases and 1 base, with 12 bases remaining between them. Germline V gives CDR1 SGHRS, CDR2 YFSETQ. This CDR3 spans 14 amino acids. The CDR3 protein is CASSRSGRSYEQYF. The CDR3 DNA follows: TGCGCCAGCAGCCGAAGCGGCAGGTCCTACGAGCAGTACTTC.

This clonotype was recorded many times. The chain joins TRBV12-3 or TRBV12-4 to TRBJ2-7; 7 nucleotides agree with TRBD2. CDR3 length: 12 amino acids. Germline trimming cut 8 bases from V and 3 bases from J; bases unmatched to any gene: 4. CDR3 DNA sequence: TGTGCCAGCCCCGGGAGGAGCTACGAGCAGTACTTC. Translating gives CASPGRSYEQYF.

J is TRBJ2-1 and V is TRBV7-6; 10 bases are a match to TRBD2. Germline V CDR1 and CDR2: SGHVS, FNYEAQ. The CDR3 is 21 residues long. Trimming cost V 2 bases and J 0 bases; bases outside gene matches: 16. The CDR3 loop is CASSLRRGIAGGPNSYNEQFF. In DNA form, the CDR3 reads TGTGCCAGCAGCTTAAGGAGGGGGATAGCGGGAGGCCCAAACTCCTACAATGAGCAGTTCTTC.

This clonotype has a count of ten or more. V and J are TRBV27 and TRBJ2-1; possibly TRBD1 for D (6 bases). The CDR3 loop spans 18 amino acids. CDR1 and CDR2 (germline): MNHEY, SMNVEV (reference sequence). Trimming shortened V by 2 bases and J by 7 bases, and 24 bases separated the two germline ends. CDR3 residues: CASSLGVLRGGSRNEQFF. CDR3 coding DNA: TGTGCCAGCAGTTTAGGAGTCCTAAGAGGGGGTTCAAGGAATGAGCAGTTCTTC.

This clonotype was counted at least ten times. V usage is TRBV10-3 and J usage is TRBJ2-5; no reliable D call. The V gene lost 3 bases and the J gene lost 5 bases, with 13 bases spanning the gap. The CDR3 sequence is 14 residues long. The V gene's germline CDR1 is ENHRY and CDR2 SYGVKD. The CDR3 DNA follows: TGTGCCATCAGTGAAGTAGTCGCTCTGGAGACCCAGTACTTC. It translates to CAISEVVALETQYF.

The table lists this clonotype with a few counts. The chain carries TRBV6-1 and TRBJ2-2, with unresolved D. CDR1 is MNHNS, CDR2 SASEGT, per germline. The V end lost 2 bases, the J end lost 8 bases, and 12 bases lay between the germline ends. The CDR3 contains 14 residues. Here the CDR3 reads CASSEFSQTGELFF. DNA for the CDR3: TGTGCCAGCAGTGAATTCAGCCAAACAGGGGAGCTGTTTTTT.

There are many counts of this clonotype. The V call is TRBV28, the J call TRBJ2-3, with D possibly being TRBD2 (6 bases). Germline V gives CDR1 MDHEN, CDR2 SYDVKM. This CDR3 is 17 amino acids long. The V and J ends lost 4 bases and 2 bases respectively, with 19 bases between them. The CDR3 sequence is CASSSPTWGTLTDTQYF. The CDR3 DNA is TGTGCCAGCAGTTCGCCGACCTGGGGGACTCTCACAGATACGCAGTATTTT. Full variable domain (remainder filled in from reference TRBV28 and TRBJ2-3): DVKVTQSSRYLVKRTGEKVFLECVQDMDHENMFWYRQDPGLGLRLIYFSYDVKMKEKGDIPEGYSVSREKKERFSLILESASTNQTSMYLCASSSPTWGTLTDTQYFGPGTRLTVL.

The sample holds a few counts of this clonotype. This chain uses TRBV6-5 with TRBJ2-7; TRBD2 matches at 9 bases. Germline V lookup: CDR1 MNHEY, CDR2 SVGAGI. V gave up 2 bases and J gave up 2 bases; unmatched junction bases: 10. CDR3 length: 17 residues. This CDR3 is CASSYTTAGGDAYEQYF. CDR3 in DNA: TGTGCCAGCAGTTACACCACTGCGGGGGGGGACGCCTACGAGCAGTACTTC.

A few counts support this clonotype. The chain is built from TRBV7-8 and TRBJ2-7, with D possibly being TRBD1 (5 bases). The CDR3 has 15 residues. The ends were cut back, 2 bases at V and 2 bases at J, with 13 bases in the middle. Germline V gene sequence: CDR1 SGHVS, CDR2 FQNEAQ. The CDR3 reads CASSLTLRATYEQYF. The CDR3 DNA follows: TGTGCCAGCAGCTTAACCCTCAGGGCTACCTACGAGCAGTACTTC.

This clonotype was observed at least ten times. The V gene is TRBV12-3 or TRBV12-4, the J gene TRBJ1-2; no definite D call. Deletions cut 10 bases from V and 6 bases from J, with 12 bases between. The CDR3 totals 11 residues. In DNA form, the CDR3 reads TGTGCCACCGAGCAGGACCATGGCTACACCTTC. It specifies CATEQDHGYTF.

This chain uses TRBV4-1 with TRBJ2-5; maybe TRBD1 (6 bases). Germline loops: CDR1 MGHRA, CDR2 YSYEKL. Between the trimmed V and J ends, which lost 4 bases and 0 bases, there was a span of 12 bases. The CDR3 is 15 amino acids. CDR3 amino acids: CASSPGQNYQETQYF. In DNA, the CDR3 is TGCGCCAGCAGCCCCGGACAGAATTACCAAGAGACCCAGTACTTC.

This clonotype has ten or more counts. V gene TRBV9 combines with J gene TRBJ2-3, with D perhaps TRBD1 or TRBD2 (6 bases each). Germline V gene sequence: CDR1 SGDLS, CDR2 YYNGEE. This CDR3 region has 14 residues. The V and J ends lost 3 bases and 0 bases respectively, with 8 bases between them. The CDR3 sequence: CASSGGASTDTQYF. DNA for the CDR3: TGTGCCAGCAGCGGGGGGGCTAGCACAGATACGCAGTATTTT.

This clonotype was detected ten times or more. Here the CDR3 DNA reads TGCGCCAGCAGCCAAGTCAGGACTAGAGATGAGCAGTTCTTC. It specifies CASSQVRTRDEQFF. This chain links TRBV4-1 with TRBJ2-1, with 7 bases lining up with TRBD2. V shed 1 base, J shed 8 bases, and the junction held 5 bases outside the gene matches. In germline, CDR1 is MGHRA, CDR2 YSYEKL. The CDR3 runs to 14 residues.

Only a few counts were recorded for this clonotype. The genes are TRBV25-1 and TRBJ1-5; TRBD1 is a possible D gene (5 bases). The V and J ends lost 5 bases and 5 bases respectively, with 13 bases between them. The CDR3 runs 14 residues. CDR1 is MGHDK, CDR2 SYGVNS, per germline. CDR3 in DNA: TGTGCCAGCAGTCAAAATGGGGCTTATCAGCCCCAGCATTTT. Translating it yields CASSQNGAYQPQHF.

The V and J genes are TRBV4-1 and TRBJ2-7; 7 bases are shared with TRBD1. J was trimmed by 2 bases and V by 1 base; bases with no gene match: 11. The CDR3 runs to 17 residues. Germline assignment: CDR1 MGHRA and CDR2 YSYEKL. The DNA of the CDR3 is TGCGCCAGCAGCCAAGCATATGGGGACAGACCCCCCTACGAGCAGTACTTC. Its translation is CASSQAYGDRPPYEQYF.

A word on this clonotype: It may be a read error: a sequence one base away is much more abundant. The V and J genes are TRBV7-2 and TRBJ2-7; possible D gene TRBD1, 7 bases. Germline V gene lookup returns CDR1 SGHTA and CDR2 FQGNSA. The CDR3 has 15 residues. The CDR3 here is CVSSWEAGGQYEQYF. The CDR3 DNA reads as TGTGTCAGCAGCTGGGAGGCAGGGGGGCAATACGAGCAGTACTTC.

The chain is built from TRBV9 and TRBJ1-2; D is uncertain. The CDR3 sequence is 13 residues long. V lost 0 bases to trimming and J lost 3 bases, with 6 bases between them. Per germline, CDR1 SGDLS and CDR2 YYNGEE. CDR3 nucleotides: TGTGCCAGCAGCGTAGTACCTCACTATGGCTACACCTTC. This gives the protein CASSVVPHYGYTF.

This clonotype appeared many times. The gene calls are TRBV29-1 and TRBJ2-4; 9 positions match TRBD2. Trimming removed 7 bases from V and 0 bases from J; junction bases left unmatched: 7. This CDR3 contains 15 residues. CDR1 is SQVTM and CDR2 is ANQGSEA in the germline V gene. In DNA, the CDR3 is TGCAGCGCCCGGCGGGGGGGGCTAGCCAAAAACATTCAGTACTTC. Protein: CSARRGGLAKNIQYF.

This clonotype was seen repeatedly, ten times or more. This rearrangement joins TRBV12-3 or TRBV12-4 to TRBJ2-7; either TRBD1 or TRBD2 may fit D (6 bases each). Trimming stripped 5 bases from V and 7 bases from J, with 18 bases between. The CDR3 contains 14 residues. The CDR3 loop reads CASSPGAGLGEQYF. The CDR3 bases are TGTGCCAGCAGTCCGGGGGCAGGCCTGGGAGAGCAGTACTTC.

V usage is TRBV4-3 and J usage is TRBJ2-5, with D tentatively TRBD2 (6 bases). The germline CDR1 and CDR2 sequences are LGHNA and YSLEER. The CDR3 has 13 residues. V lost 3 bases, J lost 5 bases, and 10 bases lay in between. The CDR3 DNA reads TGCGCCAGCAGCCAGCTACGGGGGGAGACCCAGTACTTC. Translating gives CASSQLRGETQYF.

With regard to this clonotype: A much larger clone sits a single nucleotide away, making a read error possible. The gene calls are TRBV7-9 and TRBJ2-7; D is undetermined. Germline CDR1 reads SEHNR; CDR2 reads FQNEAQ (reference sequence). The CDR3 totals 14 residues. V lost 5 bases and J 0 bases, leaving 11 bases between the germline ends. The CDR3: CASSQSAVSYEQYF. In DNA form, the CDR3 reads TGTGCCAGCAGCCAATCGGCAGTCTCCTACGAGCAGTACTTC.

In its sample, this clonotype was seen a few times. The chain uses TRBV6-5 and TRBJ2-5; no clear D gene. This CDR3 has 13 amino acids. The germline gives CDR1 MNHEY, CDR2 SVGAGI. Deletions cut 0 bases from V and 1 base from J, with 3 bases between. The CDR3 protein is CASSYSIQETQYF. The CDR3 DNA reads TGTGCCAGCAGTTACTCGATCCAAGAGACCCAGTACTTC.

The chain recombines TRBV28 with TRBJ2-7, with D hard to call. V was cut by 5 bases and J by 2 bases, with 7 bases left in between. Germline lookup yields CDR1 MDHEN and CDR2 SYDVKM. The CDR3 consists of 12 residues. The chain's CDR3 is CASSPSAYEQYF. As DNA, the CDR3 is TGTGCCAGCAGTCCGTCAGCCTACGAGCAGTACTTC.

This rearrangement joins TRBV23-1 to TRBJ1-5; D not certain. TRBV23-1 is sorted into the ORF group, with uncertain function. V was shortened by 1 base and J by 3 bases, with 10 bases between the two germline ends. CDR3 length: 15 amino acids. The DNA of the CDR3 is TGCGCCAGCAGTCAATTTCCATTGAACAATCAGCCCCAGCATTTT. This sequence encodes CASSQFPLNNQPQHF.

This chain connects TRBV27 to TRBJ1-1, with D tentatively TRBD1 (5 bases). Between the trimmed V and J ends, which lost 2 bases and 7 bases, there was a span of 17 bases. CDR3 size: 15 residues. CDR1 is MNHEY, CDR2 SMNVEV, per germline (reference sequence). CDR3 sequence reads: CASSLGWGKGGEAFF. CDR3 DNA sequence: TGTGCCAGCAGTTTAGGATGGGGGAAAGGAGGTGAAGCTTTCTTT.